Below are 16 T cell receptor beta chains sequenced from a single sample in a study of blood T cell repertoires in COVID-19. Profiling relied on immunoSEQ multiplex PCR, and the TCRdb table lists in-frame clones only, not all of them. The sample has 110,000 to 150,000 clones, about 86% seen once. Sequenced input: peripheral blood. All receptors come from a human donor in a cohort sampled during active COVID-19.

The chain is built from TRBV11-3 and TRBJ2-1; 10 bases fit TRBD2. CDR3 size: 16 residues. The germline CDR1 and CDR2 sequences are SGHNT and YENEEA. With 0 bases clipped from V and 7 bases from J, the junction kept 6 bases outside the gene matches. Here the CDR3 reads CASSLDGLAGENEQFF. The CDR3 coding sequence is TGTGCCAGCAGCTTAGATGGCCTAGCGGGGGAAAATGAGCAGTTCTTC.

The CDR3: CASSLSGTGRTDTQYF. As DNA, the CDR3 is TGTGCCAGCAGCCTCTCCGGGACAGGGAGGACAGATACGCAGTATTTT. The V gene is TRBV7-3, the J gene TRBJ2-3; 9 nucleotides match TRBD1. Germline V lookup: CDR1 SGHTA, CDR2 FQGTGA. The CDR3 has 16 residues. V dropped 5 bases and J dropped 3; count of bases not matched to a gene: 9.

The chain is built from TRBV5-1 and TRBJ2-1; 8 nucleotides line up with TRBD2. Trimming cost V 3 bases and J 0 bases; bases outside gene matches: 5. Germline V gene lookup returns CDR1 SGHRS and CDR2 YFSETQ. The CDR3 has 16 residues. In DNA, the CDR3 is TGCGCCAGCAGCTCTGGAAGCGGGGGCTCCTACAATGAGCAGTTCTTC. It encodes CASSSGSGGSYNEQFF.

This clone was counted a single time. V gene TRBV29-1 combines with J gene TRBJ1-1, with D possibly TRBD1 on 6 matching bases. The length of the CDR3 is 12 residues. CDR1 and CDR2 from the germline V gene are SQVTM and ANQGSEA. Trimming took off 7 bases at V and 1 base at J, with 10 bases between the two ends. The CDR3 DNA reads TGCAGCGGGGGACAACAGAACACTGAAGCTTTCTTT. It specifies CSGGQQNTEAFF.

The chain is built from TRBV11-2 and TRBJ2-7; D is perhaps TRBD2 (6 bases). CDR1 and CDR2 (germline): SGHAT, FQNNGV. This CDR3 spans 15 amino acids. V lost 3 bases and J lost 2, with 14 bases in between. The CDR3 DNA is TGTGCCAGCAGCTTTCGGACGGGGGTAACCTACGAGCAGTACTTC. This codes for CASSFRTGVTYEQYF.

The rearrangement uses TRBV19 and TRBJ1-5, with a possible D match to TRBD1 (5 bases). Trimming took off 5 bases at V and 0 bases at J, with 14 bases between the two ends. Germline CDR1 and CDR2: LNHDA and SQIVND (reference sequence). The CDR3 has 16 amino acids. The CDR3 DNA is TGTGCCAGTAGTGGAGGCGGGGGTTATAGCAATCAGCCCCAGCATTTT. Protein product: CASSGGGGYSNQPQHF.

The chain's CDR3 is CASSRVTGRVEAFF. The CDR3 DNA reads as TGTGCCAGCAGCCGGGTGACAGGGCGGGTTGAAGCTTTCTTT. The gene calls are TRBV14 and TRBJ1-1, with 7 bases aligning to TRBD1. The germline CDR1 and CDR2 sequences are SGHDN and FVKESK. The length of the CDR3 is 14 residues. V shed 4 bases, J shed 7 bases, and the junction held 9 bases outside the gene matches.

The chain links TRBV27 to TRBJ2-2; TRBD2 agrees at 8 bases. Germline V gene data show CDR1 as MNHEY and CDR2 as SMNVEV (reference sequence). Losses at the gene ends were 8 bases for V and 8 bases for J; bases not matched to a gene: 10. The CDR3 totals 14 residues. Written as DNA, the CDR3 is TGTGCCAGCCTGCCCGCGGGGGGTTCTGGGGAGCTGTTTTTT. Translated, it gives CASLPAGGSGELFF.

In the case of this clone: At one end the junction does not follow the germline gene, possibly because of a read error. The chain couples TRBV11-1 to TRBJ1-1, with D tentatively TRBD1 (6 bases). The CDR3 is 14 residues long. From germline, CDR1 is SGHAT and CDR2 FQDESV (reference sequence). The CDR3 coding sequence is TGTGCCAGCAGATTAGGACAGCTGAACACTGAAGCTTTCTTT. Translating gives CASRLGQLNTEAFF.

The chain combines TRBV4-1 with TRBJ2-7, with D possibly TRBD2 on 5 matching bases. CDR3 size: 13 residues. In germline, CDR1 is MGHRA, CDR2 YSYEKL. Trimming took off 4 bases at V and 2 bases at J, with 9 bases between the two ends. CDR3 DNA sequence: TGCGCCAGCAGCCCCCAGCGGACCTACGAGCAGTACTTC. It codes for CASSPQRTYEQYF.

J is TRBJ2-1 and V is TRBV9; 12 nucleotides line up with TRBD2. The CDR3 loop spans 17 amino acids. Looked up from germline, CDR1 is SGDLS and CDR2 is YYNGEE. V shed 0 bases and J 5 bases; nucleotides not matched to a gene: 6. CDR3 bases: TGTGCCAGCAGCGTAGCCCTAGCGGGGGGGCCCCACAATGAGCAGTTCTTC. This translates into CASSVALAGGPHNEQFF.

The chain uses TRBV11-2 and TRBJ2-6; 8 bases map to TRBD2. V shed 0 bases, J shed 0 bases, and the junction held 1 base outside the gene matches. Germline assignment: CDR1 SGHAT and CDR2 FQNNGV. The CDR3 contains 17 residues. The CDR3 DNA sequence: TGTGCCAGCAGCTTAGACGGGAGGGGCTCTGGGGCCAACGTCCTGACTTTC. Amino acids: CASSLDGRGSGANVLTF.

The rearrangement uses TRBV24-1 and TRBJ2-3; D possibly corresponds to TRBD1 (6 bases). Trimming left V 0 bases short and J 1 base short, with 13 bases between. This CDR3 is built from 17 residues. Germline CDR1 is KGHDR and CDR2 is SFDVKD. The CDR3 coding sequence is TGTGCCACCAGTGATTTGATAACAGGGAGAGGCACAGATACGCAGTATTTT. Its protein product is CATSDLITGRGTDTQYF.

V is TRBV4-2 and J is TRBJ2-2, with D tentatively TRBD2 (6 bases). Germline V gene lookup returns CDR1 LGHNA and CDR2 YNFKEQ. Trimming shortened V by 0 bases and J by 3 bases, and 11 bases separated the two germline ends. The CDR3 contains 16 residues. CDR3 coding DNA: TGTGCCAGCAGCCAAGAGAGGGGCGGGGACACCGGGGAGCTGTTTTTT. Residues: CASSQERGGDTGELFF.

This chain joins TRBV12-5 and TRBJ2-1; TRBD1 aligns across 11 bases. V trimming: 4 bases; J trimming: 5 bases; junction bases outside the gene matches: 16. CDR3 length: 19 amino acids. The germline CDR1 and CDR2 sequences are LGHNT and FRNRAP. CDR3 nucleotide sequence: TGTGCTAGTGGTTACATGGGACAGGGGGTTCACCCGTCCAACAATGAGCAGTTCTTC. This encodes CASGYMGQGVHPSNNEQFF.

The V gene is TRBV5-4, the J gene TRBJ1-2; D may be TRBD1 (5 bases). With 4 bases removed from V and 4 bases from J, the gap between germline ends came to 17 bases. The CDR3 consists of 15 residues. Germline assignment: CDR1 SGHNT and CDR2 YYREEE (reference sequence). The CDR3 DNA reads as TGTGCCAGCAGCCAGGACCCGACAGTCGGCTATGGCTACACCTTC. Translated: CASSQDPTVGYGYTF.